A selection of T cell receptor beta chains follows, all from one sample in a study of blood T cell repertoires in COVID-19. TCRdb's copy holds only in-frame clones and misses some; the assay was immunoSEQ multiplex PCR. The sample lists approximately 270,000 clones; 85% to 90% were seen once. Input material: PBMCs or T cells enriched from blood (not recorded which). These receptors were obtained from a man aged 40-50 years who had recovered from COVID-19. The CDR3 runs from the conserved cysteine through the conserved F or W. Fields, in order: V gene, clone size, J gene, D gene, CDR3 DNA, CDR3 protein. D genes are given only for firm matches. Size is stated for part of the rows, as once, few or many counts, or as a class when the clone is expanded.

V: TRBV18
size: .
J: TRBJ1-4
D: .
DNA: TGTGCCAGCTCACCTAGACAGGTTGCAACTAATGAAAAACTGTTTTTT
CDR3: CASSPRQVATNEKLFF

V: TRBV1
size: .
J: TRBJ2-1
D: .
DNA: TGCACCAGCAGCCAAGACCCAGCGGGGCCCGGGGAGCAGTTCTTC
CDR3: CTSSQDPAGPGEQFF

V: TRBV19
size: .
J: TRBJ1-6
D: .
DNA: TGTGCCAGTAGAAACCTATTGGGGGCTAACTCACCCCTCCACTTT
CDR3: CASRNLLGANSPLHF

V: TRBV6-4
size: once
J: TRBJ2-5
D: TRBD2
DNA: TGTGCCAGCAGTGTCCTAGCGGGAGGGGAGACCCAGTACTTC
CDR3: CASSVLAGGETQYF

V: TRBV7-8
size: .
J: TRBJ2-7
D: .
DNA: TGTGCCAGCAAAAGGGGGAGCCAGCGCGCCTACGAGCAGTACTTC
CDR3: CASKRGSQRAYEQYF

V: TRBV7-2
size: .
J: TRBJ2-6
D: TRBD2
DNA: TGTGCCAGCAGGTCGGCTCGGGGGGCTGGGGCCAACGTCCTGACTTTC
CDR3: CASRSARGAGANVLTF

V: TRBV6-5
size: .
J: TRBJ1-2
D: TRBD1
DNA: TGTGCCAGCAGGACAGGGGGATCTTATGGCTACACCTTC
CDR3: CASRTGGSYGYTF

V: TRBV7-9
size: few
J: TRBJ2-3
D: .
DNA: TGTGCCAGCAGCCAGGCAGATACGCAGTATTTT
CDR3: CASSQADTQYF

V: TRBV3-1/TRBV3-2
size: few
J: TRBJ1-2
D: TRBD1
DNA: TGTGCCAGCAGCCACGGGACAGGGGAAAAAGAAGGCTATGGCTACACCTTC
CDR3: CASSHGTGEKEGYGYTF

V: TRBV7-9
size: .
J: TRBJ2-3
D: TRBD2
DNA: TGTGCCAGCAGCTTAGGTGCCAGCGGGGGCCGTCATACGCAGTATTTT
CDR3: CASSLGASGGRHTQYF

V: TRBV3-1/TRBV3-2
size: .
J: TRBJ1-1
D: TRBD1
DNA: TGTGCCAGCACCTGGGACAGGGGGAACACTGAAGCTTTCTTT
CDR3: CASTWDRGNTEAFF

V: TRBV30
size: .
J: TRBJ2-1
D: .
DNA: TGTGCCTGGACCGTTACCTACAATGAGCGGCAGTTCTTC
CDR3: CAWTVTYNERQFF

V: TRBV18
size: .
J: TRBJ2-3
D: TRBD2
DNA: TGTGCCAGCTCACCACGGCCAACTAGCGGAGCTAGCACAGATACGCAGTATTTT
CDR3: CASSPRPTSGASTDTQYF

V: TRBV6-5
size: .
J: TRBJ1-5
D: .
DNA: TGTGCCAGCAGTCAGGACGGGGGGGGTCAGCCCCAGCATTTT
CDR3: CASSQDGGGQPQHF

V: TRBV19
size: .
J: TRBJ2-5
D: TRBD2
DNA: TGTGCCAGTGGCGGACTAGCGGGGGCGTTGGAGACCCAGTACTTC
CDR3: CASGGLAGALETQYF

V: TRBV5-5
size: .
J: TRBJ1-1
D: TRBD1
DNA: TGTGCCAGCAGCTTGCTGGACAGGGTCGCCTTGAACACTGAAGCTTTCTTT
CDR3: CASSLLDRVALNTEAFF

V: TRBV10-1
size: .
J: TRBJ2-3
D: .
DNA: TGCGCCAGCAGCCGGCCCACTGACTGGGTCGGGGATACGCAGTATTTT
CDR3: CASSRPTDWVGDTQYF

V: TRBV4-2
size: .
J: TRBJ2-6
D: .
DNA: TGTGCCAGCAGCCAAGTTTTGGGAGTCTCTGGGGCCAACGTCCTGACTTTC
CDR3: CASSQVLGVSGANVLTF

V: TRBV4-2
size: .
J: TRBJ1-2
D: TRBD1
DNA: TGTGCCAGCAGCCAAGATCTACCAGGTCTGGAGGGGGCCTCCTATGGCTACACCTTC
CDR3: CASSQDLPGLEGASYGYTF

V: TRBV6-2/TRBV6-3
size: .
J: TRBJ1-2
D: .
DNA: TGTGCCAGCAGTTACGCACCACAGGCCCGCTATGGCTACACCTTC
CDR3: CASSYAPQARYGYTF

V: TRBV21-1
size: .
J: TRBJ2-7
D: .
DNA: TGTGCCAGCAGCCCCCGGTCCCACGGGTACGAGCAGTACTTC
CDR3: CASSPRSHGYEQYF

V: TRBV18
size: .
J: TRBJ2-7
D: TRBD1
DNA: TGTGCCAGCTCACCTTCGACAGGGGGGTTTGGGGCCGAGCAGTACTTC
CDR3: CASSPSTGGFGAEQYF

V: TRBV28
size: .
J: TRBJ2-7
D: TRBD2
DNA: TGTGCCAGCAGTGACCCAAGGACTAGCGGTAACTACGAGCAGTACTTC
CDR3: CASSDPRTSGNYEQYF

V: TRBV20-1
size: .
J: TRBJ1-1
D: .
DNA: TGCAGTGCTAACAGGGATACTGAAGCTTTCTTT
CDR3: CSANRDTEAFF

V: TRBV7-2
size: .
J: TRBJ2-7
D: TRBD2
DNA: TGTGCCAGCAGCTCCCGGACTAGCGGGTCAATCTACGAGCAGTACTTC
CDR3: CASSSRTSGSIYEQYF

V: TRBV7-6
size: .
J: TRBJ2-6
D: TRBD1
DNA: TGTGCCAGCAGCTTAGAAAGGGGGCGCTTTGGGGCCAACGTCCTGACTTTC
CDR3: CASSLERGRFGANVLTF